This record concerns one TCR beta chain sequence. Repertoires were generated with immunoSEQ multiplex PCR, while TCRdb's copy carries only in-frame clones and drops some. The table lists 200,000 to 250,000 clones, 70% to 85% of them singletons. The data are from a study of blood T cell repertoires in COVID-19. Unmatched junction bases numbered 13, after V lost 4 bases and J lost 8 bases. CDR1 is SGHNT, CDR2 YYREEE, per germline (reference sequence). The CDR3 runs 17 residues. V usage is TRBV5-4 and J usage is TRBJ2-1; 12 bases map to TRBD2. The material sequenced was PBMCs or T cells enriched from blood (not recorded which). The receptor comes from a woman aged 55-69 years who had recovered from COVID-19. The CDR3 DNA sequence: TGTGCCAGCAGCAAGGAGTCTAGCGGGAGGGCCAGGGATGAGCAGTTCTTC. Protein: CASSKESSGRARDEQFF.